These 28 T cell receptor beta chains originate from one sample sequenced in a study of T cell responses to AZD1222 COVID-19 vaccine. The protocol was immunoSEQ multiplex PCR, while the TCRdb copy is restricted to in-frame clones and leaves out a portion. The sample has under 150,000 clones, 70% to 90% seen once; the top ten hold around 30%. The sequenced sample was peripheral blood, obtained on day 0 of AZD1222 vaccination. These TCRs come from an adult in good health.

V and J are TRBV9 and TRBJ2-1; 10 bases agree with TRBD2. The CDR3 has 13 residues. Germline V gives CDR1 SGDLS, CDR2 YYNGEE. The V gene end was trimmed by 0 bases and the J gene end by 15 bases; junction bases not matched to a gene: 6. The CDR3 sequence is CASSVVPSGGLFF. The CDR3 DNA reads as TGTGCCAGCAGCGTAGTTCCTAGCGGGGGACTGTTCTTC.

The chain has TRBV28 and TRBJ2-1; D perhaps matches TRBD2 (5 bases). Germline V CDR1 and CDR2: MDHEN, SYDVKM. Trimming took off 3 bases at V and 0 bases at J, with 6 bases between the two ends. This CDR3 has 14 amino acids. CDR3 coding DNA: TGTGCCAGCAGTTTGAGGGTCTCCTACAATGAGCAGTTCTTC. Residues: CASSLRVSYNEQFF.

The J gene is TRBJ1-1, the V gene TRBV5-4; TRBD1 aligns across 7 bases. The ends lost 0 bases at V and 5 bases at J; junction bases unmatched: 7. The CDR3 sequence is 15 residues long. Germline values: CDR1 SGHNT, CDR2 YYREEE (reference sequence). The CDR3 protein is CASSLGQGGLTEAFF. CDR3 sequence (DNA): TGTGCCAGCAGCTTGGGACAGGGTGGCCTGACTGAAGCTTTCTTT.

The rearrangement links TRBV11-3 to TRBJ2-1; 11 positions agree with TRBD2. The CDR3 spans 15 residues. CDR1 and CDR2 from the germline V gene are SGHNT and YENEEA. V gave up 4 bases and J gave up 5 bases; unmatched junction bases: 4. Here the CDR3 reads CASSSGTSGNNEQFF. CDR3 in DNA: TGTGCCAGCAGCTCCGGGACTAGCGGCAACAATGAGCAGTTCTTC.

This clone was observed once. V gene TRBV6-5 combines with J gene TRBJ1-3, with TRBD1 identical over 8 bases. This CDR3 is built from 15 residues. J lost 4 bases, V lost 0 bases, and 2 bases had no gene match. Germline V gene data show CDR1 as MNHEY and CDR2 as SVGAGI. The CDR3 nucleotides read TGTGCCAGCAGTTACTCCCGGACAGGGGGAAACACCATATATTTT. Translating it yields CASSYSRTGGNTIYF.

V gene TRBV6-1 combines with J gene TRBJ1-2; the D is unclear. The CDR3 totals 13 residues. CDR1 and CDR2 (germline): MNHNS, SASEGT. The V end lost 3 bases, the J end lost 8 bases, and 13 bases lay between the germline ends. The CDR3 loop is CASSEGKRKGYTF. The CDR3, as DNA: TGTGCCAGCAGTGAGGGGAAGAGGAAGGGCTACACCTTC.

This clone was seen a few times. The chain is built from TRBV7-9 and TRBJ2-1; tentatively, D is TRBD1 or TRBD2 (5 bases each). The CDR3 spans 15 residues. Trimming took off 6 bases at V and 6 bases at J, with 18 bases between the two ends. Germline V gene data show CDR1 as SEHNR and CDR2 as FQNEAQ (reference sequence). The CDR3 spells CASSPKGRISNEQFF. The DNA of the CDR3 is TGTGCCAGCAGTCCGAAGGGACGGATATCCAATGAGCAGTTCTTC.

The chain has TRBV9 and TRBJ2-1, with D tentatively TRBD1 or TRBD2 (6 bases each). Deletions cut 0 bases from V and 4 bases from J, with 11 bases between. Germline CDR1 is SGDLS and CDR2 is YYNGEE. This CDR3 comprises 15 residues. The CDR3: CASSVVGGTYNEQFF. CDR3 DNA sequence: TGTGCCAGCAGCGTAGTTGGAGGGACATACAATGAGCAGTTCTTC. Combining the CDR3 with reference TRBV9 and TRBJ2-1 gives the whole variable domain DSGVTQTPKHLITATGQRVTLRCSPRSGDLSVYWYQQSLDQGLQFLIQYYNGEERAKGNILERFSAQQFPDLHSELNLSSLELGDSALYFCASSVVGGTYNEQFFGPGTRLTVL.

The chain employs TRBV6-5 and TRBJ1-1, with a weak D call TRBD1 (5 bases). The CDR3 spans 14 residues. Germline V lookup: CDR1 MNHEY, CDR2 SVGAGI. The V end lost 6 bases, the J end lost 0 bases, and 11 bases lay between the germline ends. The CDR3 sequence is CASRLTEMNTEAFF. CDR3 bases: TGTGCCAGCAGACTGACAGAGATGAACACTGAAGCTTTCTTT.

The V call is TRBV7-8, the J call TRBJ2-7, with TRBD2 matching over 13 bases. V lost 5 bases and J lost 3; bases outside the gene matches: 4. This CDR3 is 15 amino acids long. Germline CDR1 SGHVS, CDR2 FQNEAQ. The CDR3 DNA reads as TGTGCCAGCAGCGAACTAGCGGGGGGGATCTACGAGCAGTACTTC. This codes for CASSELAGGIYEQYF.

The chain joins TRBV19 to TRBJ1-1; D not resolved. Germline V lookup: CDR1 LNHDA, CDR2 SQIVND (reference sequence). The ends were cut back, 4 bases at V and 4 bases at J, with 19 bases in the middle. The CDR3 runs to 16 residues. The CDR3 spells CASSTHPAGLGTEAFF. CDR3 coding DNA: TGTGCCAGTAGTACCCACCCCGCAGGCCTGGGCACTGAAGCTTTCTTT.

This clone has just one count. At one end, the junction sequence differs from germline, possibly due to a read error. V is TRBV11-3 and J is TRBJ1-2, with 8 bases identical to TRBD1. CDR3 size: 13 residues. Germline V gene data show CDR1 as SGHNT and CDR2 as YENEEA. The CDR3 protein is CASSLAGQGAQVF. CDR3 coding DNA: TGTGCCAGCAGCTTAGCCGGACAGGGTGCTCAGGTCTTC.

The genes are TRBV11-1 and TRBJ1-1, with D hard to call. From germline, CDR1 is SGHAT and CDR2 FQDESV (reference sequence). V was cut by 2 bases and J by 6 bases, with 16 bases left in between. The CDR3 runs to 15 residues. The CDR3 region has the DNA TGTGCCAGCAGCTTACATCCGGGGAGCGGGGCTGAAGCTTTCTTT. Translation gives CASSLHPGSGAEAFF.

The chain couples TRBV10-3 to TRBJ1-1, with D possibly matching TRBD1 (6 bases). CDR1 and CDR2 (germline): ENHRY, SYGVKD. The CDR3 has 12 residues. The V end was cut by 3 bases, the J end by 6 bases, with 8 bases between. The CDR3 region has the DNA TGTGCCATCAGTGACAGGGGCGCTGAAGCTTTCTTT. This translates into CAISDRGAEAFF.

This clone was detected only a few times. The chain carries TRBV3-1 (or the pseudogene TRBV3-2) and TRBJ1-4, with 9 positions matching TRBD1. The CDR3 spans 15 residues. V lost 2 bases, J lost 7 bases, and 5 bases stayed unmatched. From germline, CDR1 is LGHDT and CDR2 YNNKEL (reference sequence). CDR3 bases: TGTGCCAGCAGCCAAAGGACAGGGGTCGGTGAAAAACTGTTTTTT. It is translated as CASSQRTGVGEKLFF.

The CDR3 bases are TGTGCCAGCAGTTATGAGGGGTTCACAGATACGCAGTATTTT. Translation gives CASSYEGFTDTQYF. The genes are TRBV6-2 or TRBV6-3 and TRBJ2-3; D tentatively fits TRBD1 or TRBD2 (5 bases each). V was clipped by 3 bases and J by 2 bases, with 9 bases between them. This CDR3 has 14 residues. Germline V gene lookup returns CDR1 MNHEY and CDR2 SVGEGT.

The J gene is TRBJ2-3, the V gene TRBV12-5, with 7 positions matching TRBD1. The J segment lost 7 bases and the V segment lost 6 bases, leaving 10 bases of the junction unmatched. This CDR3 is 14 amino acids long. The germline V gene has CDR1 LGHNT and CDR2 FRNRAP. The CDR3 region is CASGFETGTYTQYF. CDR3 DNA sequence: TGTGCTAGTGGCTTCGAGACAGGGACCTATACGCAGTATTTT.

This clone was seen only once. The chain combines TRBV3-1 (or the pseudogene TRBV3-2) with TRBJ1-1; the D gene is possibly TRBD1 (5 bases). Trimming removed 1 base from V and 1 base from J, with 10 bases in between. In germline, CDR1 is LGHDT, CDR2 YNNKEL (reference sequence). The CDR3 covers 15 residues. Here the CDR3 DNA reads TGTGCCAGCAGCCAAGGGGACGGAGAGAACACTGAAGCTTTCTTT. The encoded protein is CASSQGDGENTEAFF.

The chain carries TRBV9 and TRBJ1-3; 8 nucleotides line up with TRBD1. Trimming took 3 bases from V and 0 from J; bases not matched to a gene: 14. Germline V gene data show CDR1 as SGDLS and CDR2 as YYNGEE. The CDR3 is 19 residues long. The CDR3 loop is CASSGGQGLLSYSGNTIYF. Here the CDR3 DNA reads TGTGCCAGCAGCGGTGGACAGGGCCTCCTTTCCTACTCTGGAAACACCATATATTTT.

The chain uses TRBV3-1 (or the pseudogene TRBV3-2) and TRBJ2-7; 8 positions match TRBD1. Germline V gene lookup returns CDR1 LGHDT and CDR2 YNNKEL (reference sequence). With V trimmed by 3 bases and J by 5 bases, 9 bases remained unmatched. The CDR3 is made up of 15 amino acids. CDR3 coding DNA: TGTGCCAGCAGCCACAGGGGGCCACGTTCCGACGAGCAGTACTTC. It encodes CASSHRGPRSDEQYF.

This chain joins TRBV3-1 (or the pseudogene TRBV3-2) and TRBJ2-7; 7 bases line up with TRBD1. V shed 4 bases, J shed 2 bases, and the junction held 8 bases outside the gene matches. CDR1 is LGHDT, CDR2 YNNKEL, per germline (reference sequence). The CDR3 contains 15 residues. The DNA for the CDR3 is TGTGCCAGCAGCCTTGAGGGTCAGGGGGCCTACGAGCAGTACTTC. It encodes CASSLEGQGAYEQYF.

CDR3 coding DNA: TGCGCCAGCAGCCAAGATATAACCCGGGGAAACACCATATATTTT. Translation: CASSQDITRGNTIYF. V is TRBV5-1 and J is TRBJ1-3; no definite D call. This CDR3 contains 15 residues. Trimming stripped 4 bases from V and 4 bases from J, with 15 bases between. The germline V gene has CDR1 SGHRS and CDR2 YFSETQ.

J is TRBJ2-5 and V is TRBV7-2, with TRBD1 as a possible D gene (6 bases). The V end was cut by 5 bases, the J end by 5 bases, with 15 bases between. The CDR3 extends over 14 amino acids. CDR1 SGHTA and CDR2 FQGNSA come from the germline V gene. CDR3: CASSTIQGSETQYF. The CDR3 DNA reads TGTGCCAGCAGCACAATACAGGGTAGTGAGACCCAGTACTTC.

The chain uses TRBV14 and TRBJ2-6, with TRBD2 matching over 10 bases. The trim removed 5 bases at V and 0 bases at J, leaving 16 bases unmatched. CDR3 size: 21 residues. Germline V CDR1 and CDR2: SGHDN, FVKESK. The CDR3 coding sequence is TGTGCCAGCAGCGGTAGCGGGGGGCCACGAAACCCCGGCTCTGGGGCCAACGTCCTGACTTTC. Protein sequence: CASSGSGGPRNPGSGANVLTF. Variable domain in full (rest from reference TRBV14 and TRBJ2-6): EAGVTQFPSHSVIEKGQTVTLRCDPISGHDNLYWYRRVMGKEIKFLLHFVKESKQDESGMPNNRFLAERTGGTYSTLKVQPAELEDSGVYFCASSGSGGPRNPGSGANVLTFGAGSRLTVL.

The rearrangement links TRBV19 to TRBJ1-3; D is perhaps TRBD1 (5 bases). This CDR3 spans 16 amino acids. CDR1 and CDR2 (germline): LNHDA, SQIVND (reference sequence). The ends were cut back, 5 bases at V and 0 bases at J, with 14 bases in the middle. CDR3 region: CASSVDSDLSGNTIYF. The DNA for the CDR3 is TGTGCCAGTAGTGTCGACAGTGACCTCTCTGGAAACACCATATATTTT.

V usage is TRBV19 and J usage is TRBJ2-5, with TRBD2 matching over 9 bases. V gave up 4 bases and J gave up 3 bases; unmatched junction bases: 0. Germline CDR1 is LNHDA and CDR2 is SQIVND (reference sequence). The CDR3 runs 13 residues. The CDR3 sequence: CASSRTSEETQYF. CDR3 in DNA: TGTGCCAGTAGTAGGACTAGCGAAGAGACCCAGTACTTC.

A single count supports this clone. The CDR3 reads CASSPGTTTNEKLFF. CDR3 nucleotide sequence: TGTGCCAGCAGTCCCGGGACAACAACTAATGAAAAACTGTTTTTT. This chain uses TRBV6-1 with TRBJ1-4; a weak D match, TRBD1 (6 bases). Trimming cost V 5 bases and J 0 bases, with 10 bases left between them. The CDR3 runs to 15 residues. Germline values: CDR1 MNHNS, CDR2 SASEGT.

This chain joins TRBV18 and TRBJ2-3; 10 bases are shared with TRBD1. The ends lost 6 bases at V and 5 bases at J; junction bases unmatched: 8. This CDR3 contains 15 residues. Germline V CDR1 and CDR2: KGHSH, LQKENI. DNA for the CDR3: TGTGCCAGCTCCCCCGACAGGGGGCGGAAAGATACGCAGTATTTT. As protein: CASSPDRGRKDTQYF.